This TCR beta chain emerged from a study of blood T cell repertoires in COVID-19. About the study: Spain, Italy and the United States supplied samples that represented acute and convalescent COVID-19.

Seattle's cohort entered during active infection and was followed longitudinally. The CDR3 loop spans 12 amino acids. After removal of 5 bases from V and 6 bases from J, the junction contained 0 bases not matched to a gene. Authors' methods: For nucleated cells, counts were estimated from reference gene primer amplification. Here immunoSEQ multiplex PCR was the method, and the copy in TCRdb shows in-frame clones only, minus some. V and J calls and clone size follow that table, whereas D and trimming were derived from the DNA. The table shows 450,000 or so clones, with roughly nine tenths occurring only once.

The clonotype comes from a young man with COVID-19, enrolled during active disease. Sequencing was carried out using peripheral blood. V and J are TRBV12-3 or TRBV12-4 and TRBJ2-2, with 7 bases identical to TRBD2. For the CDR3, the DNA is TGTGCCAGCAGTAGCGGGGCCGGGGAGCTGTTTTTT. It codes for CASSSGAGELFF.